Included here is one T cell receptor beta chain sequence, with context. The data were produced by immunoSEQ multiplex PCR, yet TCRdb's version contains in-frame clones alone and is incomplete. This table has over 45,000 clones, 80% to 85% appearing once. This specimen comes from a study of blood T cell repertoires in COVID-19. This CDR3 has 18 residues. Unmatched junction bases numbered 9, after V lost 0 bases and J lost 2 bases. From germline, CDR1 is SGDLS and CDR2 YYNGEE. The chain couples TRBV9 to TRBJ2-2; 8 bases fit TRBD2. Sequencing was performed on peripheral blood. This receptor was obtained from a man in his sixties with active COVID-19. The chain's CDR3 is CASSVASGGAANTGELFF. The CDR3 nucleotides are TGTGCCAGCAGCGTAGCCAGCGGGGGAGCTGCAAACACCGGGGAGCTGTTTTTT.